These 20 T cell receptor beta chains were all obtained from the same sample, sequenced in a study of cytomegalovirus exposure and HLA in healthy donors. PCR used 60 Vbeta primers and 13 Jbeta primers. Only in-frame clones appear in the TCRdb table, and some are missing; sequencing was by immunoSEQ multiplex PCR. Counted here are about 150,000 clones, around 80% occurring once; the ten biggest clones make up 1.5% to 1.7%. Sequencing was done on a sample of PBMCs. The source is a man aged 40-55 years in good health and CMV-seronegative.

CDR3 sequence: CASSSTGGGTEAFF. The CDR3 nucleotides read TGTGCCAGCAGCTCGACAGGGGGGGGGACTGAAGCTTTCTTT. This chain links TRBV7-9 with TRBJ1-1; 9 nucleotides align to TRBD1. Germline CDR1 and CDR2: SEHNR and FQNEAQ (reference sequence). The CDR3 length is 14 residues. V lost 4 bases, J lost 5 bases, and 5 bases stayed unmatched.

This sequence joins TRBV6-5 and TRBJ2-3; TRBD2 matches at 12 bases. The CDR3 runs to 16 residues. CDR1 MNHEY and CDR2 SVGAGI come from the germline V gene. Trimming took 4 bases from V and 5 from J; bases not matched to a gene: 7. In nucleotides, the CDR3 is TGTGCCAGCAGTTCCGGTCCGGGACTAGCGGGAGATACGCAGTATTTT. This encodes CASSSGPGLAGDTQYF.

This chain uses TRBV13 with TRBJ2-7; D is perhaps TRBD2 (6 bases). The V end was cut by 3 bases, the J end by 4 bases, with 13 bases between. The germline V gene encodes CDR1 PRHDT and CDR2 FYEKMQ (reference sequence). The CDR3 extends over 14 amino acids. This CDR3 is CASSLGGAQYEQYF. The CDR3 bases are TGTGCCAGCAGCTTGGGGGGTGCCCAATACGAGCAGTACTTC.

V gene TRBV6-1 combines with J gene TRBJ1-1, with unresolved D. The CDR3 totals 13 residues. The germline gives CDR1 MNHNS, CDR2 SASEGT. With 8 bases removed from V and 0 bases from J, the gap between germline ends came to 10 bases. In nucleotides, the CDR3 is TGTGCCAGCTTAGATTCGATGAACACTGAAGCTTTCTTT. This sequence encodes CASLDSMNTEAFF.

The chain joins TRBV7-2 to TRBJ2-2; maybe TRBD2 (6 bases). Per germline, CDR1 SGHTA and CDR2 FQGNSA. The CDR3 has 15 residues. V was pared by 7 bases and J by 3 bases, with 15 bases between. As DNA, the CDR3 is TGTGCCAGCACCCCAAATTTAGCGGACACCGGGGAGCTGTTTTTT. Its translation is CASTPNLADTGELFF.

The V gene is TRBV5-4, the J gene TRBJ1-2, with TRBD1 as a possible D gene (6 bases). CDR1 is SGHNT and CDR2 is YYREEE in the germline V gene (reference sequence). The CDR3 consists of 13 residues. V gave up 3 bases and J gave up 7 bases, with 13 bases separating them. CDR3 nucleotide sequence: TGTGCCAGCAGCTCACAACTCAGGGGTGGCTACACCTTC. Translation: CASSSQLRGGYTF. Variable domain in full (rest from reference TRBV5-4 and TRBJ1-2): ETGVTQSPTHLIKTRGQQVTLRCSSQSGHNTVSWYQQALGQGPQFIFQYYREEENGRGNFPPRFSGLQFPNYSSELNVNALELDDSALYLCASSSQLRGGYTFGSGTRLTVV.

About this clone: At one boundary the junction diverges from the germline segment, which might be a read error. V usage is TRBV7-8 and J usage is TRBJ2-6, with D maybe TRBD2 (6 bases). Germline values: CDR1 SGHVS, CDR2 FQNEAQ. This CDR3 has 18 amino acids. The DNA for the CDR3 is TGTGCCAGCAGCTTCGGGGGACGTTATCCCCCTGGGGCCAACGGCCTGACTTTC. Its translation: CASSFGGRYPPGANGLTF.

The V gene is TRBV28, the J gene TRBJ2-1, with D tentatively TRBD2 (6 bases). Germline V gives CDR1 MDHEN, CDR2 SYDVKM. The CDR3 contains 14 residues. Trimming removed 6 bases at V and 3 bases at J, with 12 bases between. This CDR3 is CASSPGTLYNEQFF. In DNA, the CDR3 is TGTGCCAGCAGCCCTGGGACTCTCTACAATGAGCAGTTCTTC.

This clone was counted once. The V and J genes are TRBV7-9 and TRBJ1-5, with D perhaps matching TRBD1 (6 bases). V shed 4 bases and J shed 3 bases, with 10 bases lying between them. This CDR3 is 14 amino acids long. Germline-derived CDR1 and CDR2 are SEHNR and FQNEAQ (reference sequence). CDR3 nucleotides: TGTGCCAGCAGCTGGTCAGGGGACAATCAGCCCCAGCATTTT. Translating it yields CASSWSGDNQPQHF. Variable domain in full (rest from reference TRBV7-9 and TRBJ1-5): DTGVSQNPRHKITKRGQNVTFRCDPISEHNRLYWYRQTLGQGPEFLTYFQNEAQLEKSRLLSDRFSAERPKGSFSTLEIQRTEQGDSAMYLCASSWSGDNQPQHFGDGTRLSIL.

About this clone: The sample contains more than one DNA sequence encoding this CDR3. This sequence joins TRBV28 and TRBJ2-3; tentative D call: TRBD2 (6 bases). Trimming removed 8 bases from V and 6 bases from J, with 12 bases in between. This CDR3 contains 12 residues. CDR1 is MDHEN and CDR2 is SYDVKM in the germline V gene. CDR3 protein: CASRTSGDTQYF. CDR3 in DNA: TGTGCCAGCCGGACAAGCGGGGATACGCAGTATTTT.

This clone has a handful of counts. This chain uses TRBV5-1 with TRBJ2-5; maybe TRBD1 (5 bases). V gave up 5 bases and J gave up 4 bases, with 12 bases separating them. Germline loops: CDR1 SGHRS, CDR2 YFSETQ. This CDR3 contains 13 residues. The CDR3 DNA follows: TGCGCCAGCAGAAGGGGATCCGGAGAGACCCAGTACTTC. This codes for CASRRGSGETQYF.

This chain joins TRBV10-1 and TRBJ1-1; TRBD1 aligns across 9 bases. The V gene's germline CDR1 is WNHNN and CDR2 SYGVQD (reference sequence). V was clipped by 6 bases and J by 0 bases; unmatched bases: 8. The CDR3 is 16 amino acids. CDR3 coding DNA: TGCGCCAGCAGCCCGGGACAGGGATTGATGAACACTGAAGCTTTCTTT. Translating gives CASSPGQGLMNTEAFF.

The rearrangement links TRBV4-2 to TRBJ2-1; 7 nucleotides agree with TRBD2. The V gene end was trimmed by 2 bases and the J gene end by 7 bases; junction bases not matched to a gene: 5. Germline V lookup: CDR1 LGHNA, CDR2 YNFKEQ. The CDR3 extends over 14 amino acids. The DNA of the CDR3 is TGTGCCAGCAGCCAACAAACTAGCGTAAATGAGCAGTTCTTC. Translation: CASSQQTSVNEQFF.

This chain links TRBV6-1 with TRBJ2-5; the match to TRBD2 covers 7 bases. Unmatched junction bases numbered 6, after V lost 0 bases and J lost 5 bases. Germline V CDR1 and CDR2: MNHNS, SASEGT. The length of the CDR3 is 15 residues. CDR3 coding DNA: TGTGCCAGCAGTGAAGCGAGAGCGGGAAGCGAGACCCAGTACTTC. Encoded protein: CASSEARAGSETQYF.

Of note for this clone: At the DNA level, this CDR3 is encoded by other sequences in the same sample as well. The J gene is TRBJ2-7, the V gene TRBV7-3; weak D call: TRBD1 (5 bases). The germline V and J ends were trimmed by 5 bases and 6 bases, with 17 bases remaining between them. Germline V gene sequence: CDR1 SGHTA, CDR2 FQGTGA. There are 14 residues in the CDR3. CDR3 nucleotides: TGTGCCAGCAGCCCACCCAGGGCTCGCTCCGAGCAGTACTTC. Protein: CASSPPRARSEQYF.

The chain recombines TRBV27 with TRBJ2-1, with 7 bases identical to TRBD2. CDR3 length: 13 residues. V lost 10 bases to trimming and J lost 3 bases; unmatched junction nucleotides: 6. Germline lookup yields CDR1 MNHEY and CDR2 SMNVEV (reference sequence). CDR3 nucleotides: TGTGCCACCAGACTAGCCAGCTACAATGAGCAGTTCTTC. Its translation: CATRLASYNEQFF.

The chain uses TRBV5-1 and TRBJ1-1; D is uncertain. V was cut by 0 bases and J by 3 bases, with 12 bases left in between. Germline values: CDR1 SGHRS, CDR2 YFSETQ. The CDR3 consists of 15 residues. The CDR3 DNA follows: TGCGCCAGCAGCTTGGCCCCGAGGGCTGACACTGAAGCTTTCTTT. Protein: CASSLAPRADTEAFF.

This chain uses TRBV18 with TRBJ1-2, with TRBD1 matching over 7 bases. CDR3 length: 14 residues. CDR1 is KGHSH, CDR2 LQKENI, per germline. V trimming: 3 bases; J trimming: 3 bases; junction bases outside the gene matches: 4. The CDR3 region has the DNA TGTGCCAGCTCACCGACAGGGATTGACTATGGCTACACCTTC. As protein: CASSPTGIDYGYTF.

The V and J genes are TRBV5-4 and TRBJ2-5; D might be TRBD1 (6 bases). The germline V gene encodes CDR1 SGHNT and CDR2 YYREEE (reference sequence). This CDR3 contains 14 residues. V was trimmed by 7 bases and J by 5 bases, leaving 18 bases between them. The CDR3 DNA is TGTGCCAGCCTATCTTACGGACAGCAGGAGACCCAGTACTTC. Amino acids: CASLSYGQQETQYF.

The rearrangement links TRBV7-8 to TRBJ1-2, with D perhaps matching TRBD1 (5 bases). Trimming took 1 base from V and 3 from J, leaving 12 bases between them. The germline V gene encodes CDR1 SGHVS and CDR2 FQNEAQ. This CDR3 comprises 15 residues. This CDR3 reads CASSLEGRAYYGYTF. In nucleotides, the CDR3 is TGTGCCAGCAGCTTAGAAGGCAGGGCATACTATGGCTACACCTTC.